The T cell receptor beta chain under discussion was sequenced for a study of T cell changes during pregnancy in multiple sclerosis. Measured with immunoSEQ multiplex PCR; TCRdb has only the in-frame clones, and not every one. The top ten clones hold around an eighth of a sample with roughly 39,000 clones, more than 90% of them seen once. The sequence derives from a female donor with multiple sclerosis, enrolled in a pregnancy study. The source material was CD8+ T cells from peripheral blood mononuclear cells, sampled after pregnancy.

CDR3 bases: TGTGCCAGCAGTGAATCCCGACTATACCACCCTCAAGAGACCCAGTACTTC. Encoded protein: CASSESRLYHPQETQYF. The chain is built from TRBV6-1 and TRBJ2-5, with TRBD2 as a possible D gene (5 bases). Trimming shortened V by 2 bases and J by 2 bases, and 18 bases separated the two germline ends. The germline CDR1 and CDR2 sequences are MNHNS and SASEGT. There are 17 residues in the CDR3.